The next 21 T cell receptor beta chains were all read from a single sample in a study of OX40 agonist ivuxolimab in advanced cancers. Assay: immunoSEQ multiplex PCR; the TCRdb copy retains only in-frame clones and omits some. The table has about 180 clones, about 80% seen once; the top ten hold around 24%. The sequenced sample was CD4+ or CD8+ T cells sorted from blood, obtained in a trial of the OX40 agonist ivuxolimab. All receptors derive from an adult with an advanced solid tumor such as melanoma, head and neck, liver or kidney cancer.

This chain links TRBV6-8 with TRBJ1-1; maybe TRBD1 (6 bases). V was clipped by 7 bases and J by 1 base, with 16 bases between them. The CDR3 extends over 15 amino acids. The germline gives CDR1 MNHGY, CDR2 SAAAGT. CDR3 in amino acids: CASNPTGSRNTEAFF. As DNA, the CDR3 is TGTGCCAGCAATCCGACAGGCTCGAGGAACACTGAAGCTTTCTTT.

The V gene is TRBV11-3, the J gene TRBJ2-7; the D gene is possibly TRBD2 (6 bases). CDR1 is SGHNT, CDR2 YENEEA, per germline. The CDR3 totals 15 residues. Trimming shortened V by 4 bases and J by 4 bases, and 17 bases separated the two germline ends. As DNA, the CDR3 is TGTGCCAGCAGCTCCTCCCCCGGGGCGGGATACGAGCAGTACTTC. The encoded protein is CASSSSPGAGYEQYF. The full variable domain, rest sourced from reference TRBV11-3 and TRBJ2-7, is EAGVVQSPRYKIIEKKQPVAFWCNPISGHNTLYWYLQNLGQGPELLIRYENEEAVDDSQLPKDRFSAERLKGVDSTLKIQPAELGDSAVYLCASSSSPGAGYEQYFGPGTRLTVT.

The chain joins TRBV1 to TRBJ2-7; the listed D gene, TRBD1, was not tested against the DNA. TRBV1 is shown as a pseudogene. This CDR3 is built from 14 residues. The CDR3 is CASSQDFPIYEQYF. The CDR3 coding sequence is TGCGCCAGCAGCCAAGATTTCCCCATCTACGAGCAGTACTTC.

The chain uses TRBV1 and TRBJ2-7; no check of the table's D call, TRBD1, against the DNA was made. TRBV1 is shown as a pseudogene. The CDR3 has 15 amino acids. The CDR3 loop reads CASGPSTESSYEQYF. The DNA of the CDR3 is TGCGCCAGCGGGCCTTCGACCGAAAGCTCCTACGAGCAGTACTTC.

The V call is TRBV11-3, the J call TRBJ2-7; possibly TRBD1 for D (6 bases). V shed 2 bases and J shed 4 bases, with 12 bases lying between them. This CDR3 is 14 amino acids long. Germline V gene sequence: CDR1 SGHNT, CDR2 YENEEA. CDR3 bases: TGTGCCAGCAGCTTACCGGACAGTCAATACGAGCAGTACTTC. Encoded protein: CASSLPDSQYEQYF.

The chain joins TRBV11-3 to TRBJ1-4; D is perhaps TRBD1 (5 bases). V gave up 2 bases and J gave up 0 bases, with 7 bases separating them. The CDR3 is 15 amino acids. The V gene's germline CDR1 is SGHNT and CDR2 YENEEA. As DNA, the CDR3 is TGTGCCAGCAGCTTACAGGGATCAACTAATGAAAAACTGTTTTTT. Protein: CASSLQGSTNEKLFF.

The chain is built from TRBV19 and TRBJ2-5; TRBD1 matches at 11 bases. CDR1 LNHDA and CDR2 SQIVND come from the germline V gene (reference sequence). V shed 3 bases and J 5 bases; nucleotides not matched to a gene: 8. The CDR3 contains 16 residues. CDR3 sequence reads: CASSISSGTGGETQYF. In DNA, the CDR3 is TGTGCCAGTAGTATTTCCTCCGGGACAGGGGGGGAGACCCAGTACTTC.

The chain carries TRBV6-8 and TRBJ2-6; perhaps TRBD1 as D (6 bases). Trimming took off 6 bases at V and 0 bases at J, with 15 bases between the two ends. Per the germline V gene, CDR1 is MNHGY and CDR2 is SAAAGT. CDR3 length: 17 amino acids. Written as DNA, the CDR3 is TGTGCCAGCAGCCCTGGGACACCGTTCTCTGGGGCCAACGTCCTGACTTTC. Translated, it gives CASSPGTPFSGANVLTF.

This clone occurred a few times. For the CDR3, the DNA is TGTGCCAGCACCGCCGGAGAGGGAACGGAGCAGTTCTTC. As protein: CASTAGEGTEQFF. This sequence joins TRBV6-8 and TRBJ2-1, with D perhaps TRBD2 (5 bases). Germline loops: CDR1 MNHGY, CDR2 SAAAGT. Trimming pared 7 bases from V and 10 bases from J, leaving 17 bases between. This CDR3 has 13 residues.

The chain is built from TRBV25-1 and TRBJ1-1; 7 nucleotides match TRBD1. The germline V gene has CDR1 MGHDK and CDR2 SYGVNS. With V trimmed by 6 bases and J by 8 bases, 6 bases remained unmatched. This CDR3 is 12 amino acids long. As DNA, the CDR3 is TGTGCCAGCAGATTCGACAGGGCCGAAGCTTTCTTT. Residues: CASRFDRAEAFF.

This chain uses TRBV19 with TRBJ2-1; the match to TRBD2 covers 12 bases. Trimming took 6 bases from V and 4 from J; bases not matched to a gene: 4. CDR3 size: 15 residues. Germline-derived CDR1 and CDR2 are LNHDA and SQIVND (reference sequence). CDR3: CASRRTSGDYNEQFF. For the CDR3, the DNA is TGTGCCAGTAGACGGACTAGCGGGGATTACAATGAGCAGTTCTTC.

This chain connects TRBV6-8 to TRBJ2-7, with 8 bases that match TRBD2. The germline V gene encodes CDR1 MNHGY and CDR2 SAAAGT. V was pared by 8 bases and J by 2 bases, with 5 bases of the junction left unmatched. The CDR3 is made up of 13 amino acids. The chain's CDR3 is CASRGGVAYEQYF. In DNA form, the CDR3 reads TGTGCCAGCCGGGGGGGAGTAGCCTACGAGCAGTACTTC.

The chain combines TRBV6-8 with TRBJ1-6; no clear D gene. The V gene lost 0 bases and the J gene lost 12 bases, with 21 bases spanning the gap. CDR3 length: 17 residues. Germline assignment: CDR1 MNHGY and CDR2 SAAAGT. CDR3 region: CASSYSVGGDPGEPLHF. CDR3 nucleotide sequence: TGTGCCAGCAGTTACTCGGTGGGTGGGGATCCCGGTGAACCCCTCCACTTT.

The chain uses TRBV6-8 and TRBJ2-1; D is undetermined. This CDR3 spans 13 amino acids. Per the germline V gene, CDR1 is MNHGY and CDR2 is SAAAGT. V lost 6 bases to trimming and J lost 4 bases, with 10 bases between them. The CDR3 bases are TGTGCCAGCAGCCCCCGACGGTACAATGAGCAGTTCTTC. Translation: CASSPRRYNEQFF.

This clone was counted only a few times. This chain uses TRBV5-3 with TRBJ2-1; D call uncertain. TRBV5-3 is known as an ORF, though its function is uncertain. The CDR3 has 16 amino acids. V lost 1 base and J lost 3, with 14 bases in between. CDR3 amino acids: CARSLFLRWRYNEQFF. For the CDR3, the DNA is TGTGCCAGAAGCTTGTTTCTCAGGTGGCGCTACAATGAGCAGTTCTTC.

The V call is TRBV6-8, the J call TRBJ2-3; D gene uncertain. This CDR3 contains 15 residues. V was trimmed by 6 bases and J by 0 bases, leaving 13 bases between them. Germline V gene sequence: CDR1 MNHGY, CDR2 SAAAGT. The CDR3 DNA follows: TGTGCCAGCAGGCTCACGGTGCGGAGCACAGATACGCAGTATTTT. It encodes CASRLTVRSTDTQYF.

J is TRBJ1-2 and V is TRBV28, with TRBD1 matching over 7 bases. Looked up from germline, CDR1 is MDHEN and CDR2 is SYDVKM. CDR3 length: 14 amino acids. The junction had 7 bases not matched to a gene; V was cut back by 3 bases and J by 6 bases. The CDR3 protein is CASSFQGGLDGYTF. For the CDR3, the DNA is TGTGCCAGCAGTTTTCAGGGGGGTTTGGATGGCTACACCTTC.

The chain uses TRBV6-8 and TRBJ2-7, with 11 positions matching TRBD1. Germline values: CDR1 MNHGY, CDR2 SAAAGT. V lost 5 bases to trimming and J lost 4 bases; unmatched junction nucleotides: 10. The CDR3 is 16 residues long. In DNA, the CDR3 is TGTGCCAGCAGTCTCCCATGGACAGGGGGCGCGTACGAGCAGTACTTC. Residues: CASSLPWTGGAYEQYF.

In this sample, this clone turned up a few times. The genes are TRBV11-3 and TRBJ1-2, with TRBD1 matching over 12 bases. The V gene's germline CDR1 is SGHNT and CDR2 YENEEA. J gave up 4 bases and V 5 bases, and 5 bases lay outside the gene matches. The CDR3 is made up of 15 amino acids. The CDR3 sequence: CASSGDRGRVYGYTF. For the CDR3, the DNA is TGTGCCAGCAGCGGGGACAGGGGGCGCGTCTATGGCTACACCTTC.

In this sample, this clone turned up a few times. The chain joins TRBV6-1 to TRBJ2-2; 7 nucleotides align to TRBD1. V shed 1 base and J 9 bases; nucleotides not matched to a gene: 2. This CDR3 contains 13 residues. The V gene's germline CDR1 is MNHNS and CDR2 SASEGT. The CDR3 nucleotides are TGTGCCAGCAGTGAAGACAGGGGCTGGGAGCTGTTTTTT. Amino acid sequence: CASSEDRGWELFF.

Comment on this clone: A read error may account for a junction end that differs from germline. The chain recombines TRBV6-8 with TRBJ1-1, with 9 nucleotides matching TRBD1. This CDR3 comprises 15 residues. Germline values: CDR1 MNHGY, CDR2 SAAAGT. The DNA of the CDR3 is TGTGCCAGCACTTACAGGACAGGGGCGAACACTGAAGCTTTCTTT. Translating gives CASTYRTGANTEAFF.